These 4 T cell receptor beta chains were sequenced from one sample in a study of cytomegalovirus exposure and HLA in healthy donors. This PCR relied on a set of 60 Vbeta primers and 13 Jbeta primers. Assay: immunoSEQ multiplex PCR; the TCRdb copy retains only in-frame clones and omits some. This table holds 95,000 to 150,000 clones, 50% to 75% found once. The sample consisted of PBMCs. The receptor source for this set is a woman in her forties in good health and CMV-seropositive.

The CDR3 is CASSPPSSGSIREQYF. The CDR3 nucleotides read TGTGCCAGCTCACCACCGAGTAGCGGGAGTATAAGGGAGCAGTACTTC. The chain employs TRBV18 and TRBJ2-7, with 9 nucleotides matching TRBD2. This CDR3 has 16 residues. Germline assignment: CDR1 KGHSH and CDR2 LQKENI. V dropped 0 bases and J dropped 7; count of bases not matched to a gene: 10.

This chain joins TRBV13 and TRBJ2-5, with 11 positions matching TRBD2. The CDR3 extends over 21 amino acids. CDR1 is PRHDT, CDR2 FYEKMQ, per germline (reference sequence). V trimming: 3 bases; J trimming: 0 bases; junction bases outside the gene matches: 18. The CDR3: CASSLAYTGVLAGEHQETQYF. Here the CDR3 DNA reads TGTGCCAGCAGCTTGGCGTACACTGGGGTACTAGCGGGGGAACACCAAGAGACCCAGTACTTC.

The rearrangement uses TRBV29-1 and TRBJ2-1; TRBD2 might be the D (6 bases). CDR1 and CDR2 from the germline V gene are SQVTM and ANQGSEA. Trimming stripped 3 bases from V and 9 bases from J, with 12 bases between. The length of the CDR3 is 12 residues. CDR3 amino acids: CSVDTGGGEQFF. The CDR3 bases are TGCAGCGTTGATACCGGGGGTGGTGAGCAGTTCTTC.

The chain couples TRBV30 to TRBJ2-1, with 8 bases identical to TRBD2. The V and J ends lost 2 bases and 5 bases, in that order; junction bases with no gene match: 2. There are 13 residues in the CDR3. Looked up from germline, CDR1 is GTSNPN and CDR2 is SVGIG (reference sequence). The CDR3 DNA is TGTGCCTGGAGTCGGGGGGGGGACAATGAGCAGTTCTTC. It translates to CAWSRGGDNEQFF.